One and the same sample provided the 20 T cell receptor beta chains below, sequenced in a study of blood T cell repertoires in COVID-19. Generated by immunoSEQ multiplex PCR, the TCRdb table keeps only in-frame clones and is missing some. The sample consists of 100,000 or so clones, 85% to 90% of them appearing once. Sequenced: peripheral blood. The origin of the receptors is a human donor in a cohort sampled during active COVID-19.

This chain uses TRBV19 with TRBJ1-2; D is possibly TRBD1 (5 bases). The CDR3 is made up of 15 amino acids. Germline assignment: CDR1 LNHDA and CDR2 SQIVND (reference sequence). Trimming removed 5 bases from V and 2 bases from J, with 15 bases in between. CDR3 in amino acids: CASSLDSPPNYGYTF. The CDR3 DNA reads as TGTGCCAGTAGTCTCGACAGCCCTCCGAACTATGGCTACACCTTC.

The chain couples TRBV2 to TRBJ2-3; 8 bases map to TRBD2. This CDR3 is 17 amino acids long. Germline CDR1 SNHLY, CDR2 FYNNEI. V shed 2 bases, J shed 5 bases, and the junction held 12 bases outside the gene matches. The CDR3 DNA sequence: TGTGCCAGCAGTGAATGGAGTAGCGGGGCCCCAGGAGATACGCAGTATTTT. Amino acid sequence: CASSEWSSGAPGDTQYF.

The V gene is TRBV5-1, the J gene TRBJ2-3; 8 bases map to TRBD1. The CDR3 totals 15 residues. The germline V gene has CDR1 SGHRS and CDR2 YFSETQ. Unmatched junction bases numbered 3, after V lost 2 bases and J lost 1 base. DNA for the CDR3: TGCGCCAGCAGCTTAGGGGGACAGGGCACAGATACGCAGTATTTT. This translates into CASSLGGQGTDTQYF.

This rearrangement joins TRBV18 to TRBJ1-1, with D hard to call. CDR1 KGHSH and CDR2 LQKENI come from the germline V gene. The length of the CDR3 is 16 residues. The V end was cut by 0 bases, the J end by 1 base, with 12 bases between. The CDR3: CASSPPPGGRNTEAFF. The CDR3 nucleotides read TGTGCCAGCTCACCACCGCCTGGAGGGCGGAACACTGAAGCTTTCTTT.

This clone was detected many times. The chain employs TRBV24-1 and TRBJ1-5; D perhaps matches TRBD1 (6 bases). The V gene's germline CDR1 is KGHDR and CDR2 SFDVKD. The V end lost 3 bases, the J end lost 3 bases, and 11 bases lay between the germline ends. The CDR3 totals 15 residues. The CDR3 loop is CATSDGTRPNQPQHF. Here the CDR3 DNA reads TGTGCCACCAGTGATGGGACACGACCCAATCAGCCCCAGCATTTT.

V gene TRBV5-1 combines with J gene TRBJ2-7; TRBD1 aligns across 9 bases. Germline CDR1 is SGHRS and CDR2 is YFSETQ. The CDR3 has 13 residues. V was pared by 4 bases and J by 6 bases, with 5 bases of the junction left unmatched. Here the CDR3 DNA reads TGCGCCAGCAGCCAGGGACAGGGCGGCGAGCAGTACTTC. This sequence encodes CASSQGQGGEQYF.

The chain combines TRBV5-4 with TRBJ1-1; tentative D call: TRBD1 (5 bases). The CDR3 loop spans 17 amino acids. The V and J ends lost 3 bases and 0 bases respectively, with 18 bases between them. Germline V gene lookup returns CDR1 SGHNT and CDR2 YYREEE (reference sequence). This CDR3 is CASSSKGQGGLNTEAFF. The CDR3 nucleotides read TGTGCCAGCAGCTCAAAGGGGCAGGGAGGGCTGAACACTGAAGCTTTCTTT.

This rearrangement joins TRBV7-6 to TRBJ2-2; possibly TRBD2 for D (7 bases). This CDR3 region has 17 residues. Germline CDR1 reads SGHVS; CDR2 reads FNYEAQ. V was trimmed by 2 bases and J by 7 bases, leaving 20 bases between them. DNA for the CDR3: TGTGCCAGCAGCTTAAGGACGGGGGGCCGGGACGGCGGGGAGCTGTTTTTT. Amino acid sequence: CASSLRTGGRDGGELFF. Based on the CDR3 plus reference TRBV7-6 and TRBJ2-2, the full variable domain is GAGVSQSPRYKVTKRGQDVALRCDPISGHVSLYWYRQALGQGPEFLTYFNYEAQQDKSGLPNDRFSAERPEGSISTLTIQRTEQRDSAMYRCASSLRTGGRDGGELFFGEGSRLTVL.

The gene calls are TRBV10-1 and TRBJ2-1; TRBD2 might be the D (6 bases). Trimming took off 2 bases at V and 7 bases at J, with 9 bases between the two ends. The CDR3 totals 13 residues. CDR1 is WNHNN and CDR2 is SYGVQD in the germline V gene (reference sequence). The CDR3 sequence: CASSEGLTNEQFF. CDR3 DNA: TGCGCCAGCAGTGAGGGACTAACTAATGAGCAGTTCTTC.

The V gene is TRBV2, the J gene TRBJ2-3, with 12 bases lining up with TRBD2. Losses at the gene ends were 3 bases for V and 3 bases for J; bases not matched to a gene: 10. Germline V CDR1 and CDR2: SNHLY, FYNNEI. The CDR3 is 18 residues long. CDR3 loop: CASSERLLAGGRTDTQYF. The CDR3 bases are TGTGCCAGCAGTGAGAGGCTCCTAGCGGGAGGGAGAACAGATACGCAGTATTTT.

The genes are TRBV3-1 (or the pseudogene TRBV3-2) and TRBJ1-5, with 7 bases identical to TRBD1. The germline V gene has CDR1 LGHDT and CDR2 YNNKEL (reference sequence). This CDR3 is built from 13 residues. V shed 1 base, J shed 7 bases, and the junction held 1 base outside the gene matches. CDR3 nucleotide sequence: TGTGCCAGCAGCCAAGGGGACAGCCAGCCCCAGCATTTT. The encoded protein is CASSQGDSQPQHF.

The rearrangement uses TRBV19 and TRBJ2-2; TRBD2 aligns across 13 bases. V was pared by 7 bases and J by 3 bases, with 8 bases of the junction left unmatched. Germline CDR1 is LNHDA and CDR2 is SQIVND (reference sequence). The CDR3 has 17 amino acids. DNA for the CDR3: TGTGCCAGTACCATGGCACTAGCGGGGGGGTACACCGGGGAGCTGTTTTTT. Translation: CASTMALAGGYTGELFF.

This clone was seen once. The V and J genes are TRBV6-2 or TRBV6-3 and TRBJ1-5, with 8 bases aligning to TRBD1. From germline, CDR1 is MNHEY and CDR2 SVGEGT. CDR3 size: 14 residues. Losses at the gene ends were 2 bases for V and 6 bases for J; bases not matched to a gene: 3. CDR3 residues: CASSYGQGGQPQHF. The CDR3 nucleotides are TGTGCCAGCAGTTACGGACAGGGCGGTCAGCCCCAGCATTTT.

The chain couples TRBV6-5 to TRBJ2-6; a weak D match, TRBD1 (5 bases). The CDR3 contains 14 residues. Germline CDR1 and CDR2: MNHEY and SVGAGI. Trimming left V 6 bases short and J 1 base short, with 7 bases between. The CDR3 spells CASSRQSGANVLTF. The DNA of the CDR3 is TGTGCCAGCAGCCGACAGTCTGGGGCCAACGTCCTGACTTTC.

This clone was detected only once. V gene TRBV18 combines with J gene TRBJ2-1, with 7 bases aligning to TRBD2. This CDR3 contains 14 residues. Trimming took 3 bases from V and 3 from J; bases not matched to a gene: 2. Looked up from germline, CDR1 is KGHSH and CDR2 is LQKENI. CDR3 amino acids: CASSPGGGYNEQFF. CDR3 nucleotides: TGTGCCAGCTCACCGGGCGGGGGCTACAATGAGCAGTTCTTC.

CDR3 amino acids: CASSLEEITYEQYF. The CDR3 coding sequence is TGTGCCAGCAGCTTAGAGGAGATTACCTACGAGCAGTACTTC. The rearrangement uses TRBV7-2 and TRBJ2-7, with no clear D. Germline loops: CDR1 SGHTA, CDR2 FQGNSA. The CDR3 covers 14 residues. The V gene lost 1 base and the J gene lost 2 bases, with 9 bases spanning the gap.

The chain couples TRBV6-2 or TRBV6-3 to TRBJ1-2; 8 bases line up with TRBD1. CDR1 is MNHEY and CDR2 is SVGEGT in the germline V gene. After removal of 1 base from V and 3 bases from J, the junction contained 4 bases not matched to a gene. This CDR3 comprises 15 residues. The CDR3 DNA follows: TGTGCCAGCAGTTACTTCGGGACAGGAGACTATGGCTACACCTTC. It yields the protein CASSYFGTGDYGYTF.

This clone was recorded a few times. Other DNA sequences in the sample encode the same CDR3. The genes are TRBV30 and TRBJ1-5, with D uncertain. This CDR3 has 13 amino acids. Trimming removed 3 bases from V and 1 base from J, with 7 bases in between. Per germline, CDR1 GTSNPN and CDR2 SVGIG (reference sequence). The CDR3 sequence is CAWSRGSNQPQHF. Written as DNA, the CDR3 is TGTGCCTGGAGCCGGGGAAGCAATCAGCCCCAGCATTTT.

The chain links TRBV4-3 to TRBJ2-7; the match to TRBD1 covers 9 bases. This CDR3 is 15 amino acids long. Germline trimming cut 5 bases from V and 0 bases from J; bases unmatched to any gene: 5. Germline CDR1 LGHNA, CDR2 YSLEER. The CDR3 is CASSSRQGVSYEQYF. Written as DNA, the CDR3 is TGCGCCAGCAGCTCGCGACAGGGGGTCTCCTACGAGCAGTACTTC.

The chain links TRBV6-5 to TRBJ1-3, with D perhaps TRBD1 (5 bases). The germline V gene has CDR1 MNHEY and CDR2 SVGAGI. The CDR3 extends over 14 amino acids. The V end lost 5 bases, the J end lost 0 bases, and 8 bases lay between the germline ends. The CDR3 protein is CASSRGSSGNTIYF. CDR3 in DNA: TGTGCCAGCAGTCGGGGGAGCTCTGGAAACACCATATATTTT.